These 18 T cell receptor beta chains were all obtained from the same sample, sequenced in a study of spatial heterogeneity in lung cancer. MiXCR, run by TCRdb on the 5' RACE reads, gives a single entry per CDR3 protein. The sample holds 11,000 to 15,000 distinct CDR3 sequences, roughly 4.7% seen once. These receptors have no identified antigens. Time point here: sample taken at primary tumor resection. Study outcomes and limitations: Counts of expanded alpha and beta TCRs within tumors tracked the tumor nonsynonymous mutation count.

Sequenced material: lung tumor tissue, taken at surgery. Receptor source: a female donor with early-stage non-small cell lung cancer.

This clonotype was seen repeatedly, ten times or more. Found in a library prepared for alpha chains, this beta chain is an off-target read, and its abundance has little meaning. The chain couples TRBV11-2 to TRBJ2-3; 9 bases are a match to TRBD2. The V and J ends lost 0 bases and 2 bases, in that order; junction bases with no gene match: 6. This CDR3 region has 17 residues. Germline V gene lookup returns CDR1 SGHAT and CDR2 FQNNGV. The DNA for the CDR3 is TGTGCCAGCAGCTTAGATCTCAGCGGGGGGCACACAGATACGCAGTATTTT. Translated: CASSLDLSGGHTDTQYF.

In the case of this clonotype: This beta chain slipped into a library made for alpha chains as a stray read, so its size is not meaningful. The rearrangement joins TRBV12-3 or TRBV12-4 to TRBJ1-1; D is uncertain. Trimming shortened V by 2 bases and J by 1 base, and 8 bases separated the two germline ends. This CDR3 contains 14 residues. The CDR3 loop is CASSLRAGNTEAFF. The DNA for the CDR3 is TGTGCCAGCAGTTTACGAGCAGGGAACACTGAAGCTTTCTTT.

This clonotype is categorized as medium-sized. Found in a library prepared for alpha chains, this beta chain is an off-target read, and its abundance has little meaning. V usage is TRBV19 and J usage is TRBJ2-5; 10 bases fit TRBD1. The germline V gene has CDR1 LNHDA and CDR2 SQIVND (reference sequence). V dropped 6 bases and J dropped 5; count of bases not matched to a gene: 6. The CDR3 consists of 14 residues. The CDR3 bases are TGTGCCAGTAGGGGGACAGGGGAAGGCGAGACCCAGTACTTC. Amino acids: CASRGTGEGETQYF. The complete variable domain, with remaining parts taken from reference TRBV19 and TRBJ2-5, reads DGGITQSPKYLFRKEGQNVTLSCEQNLNHDAMYWYRQDPGQGLRLIYYSQIVNDFQKGDIAEGYSVSREKKESFPLTVTSAQKNPTAFYLCASRGTGEGETQYFGPGTRLLVL.

Regarding this clonotype: Because this beta chain is a stray read in a library intended to capture alpha chains, its abundance should not be given much weight. The chain carries TRBV12-3 or TRBV12-4 and TRBJ2-2; 9 positions agree with TRBD1. CDR3 size: 16 residues. V was pared by 6 bases and J by 4 bases, with 9 bases of the junction left unmatched. CDR3 region: CASRRTGGGGTGELFF. CDR3 nucleotide sequence: TGTGCCAGCAGACGCACAGGGGGCGGAGGCACCGGGGAGCTGTTTTTT.

The sample holds many counts of this clonotype. This beta chain appears as a stray read in a library generated for alpha chains; its size is not informative. The gene calls are TRBV18 and TRBJ1-1; no firm D call. In germline, CDR1 is KGHSH, CDR2 LQKENI. The germline V and J ends were trimmed by 2 bases and 1 base, with 8 bases remaining between them. There are 14 residues in the CDR3. The CDR3 nucleotides read TGTGCCAGCTCACCAATTTACAGGAACACTGAAGCTTTCTTT. The encoded protein is CASSPIYRNTEAFF.

This clonotype was detected many times. The library was designed around alpha chains, so this beta chain is a stray read whose abundance carries little weight. V gene TRBV24-1 combines with J gene TRBJ2-2; no definite D call. V was pared by 5 bases and J by 8 bases, with 8 bases between. Germline values: CDR1 KGHDR, CDR2 SFDVKD. The CDR3 has 12 residues. CDR3 loop: CATSALGGELFF. In DNA, the CDR3 is TGTGCCACCAGTGCCCTAGGGGGGGAGCTGTTTTTT.

This clonotype was seen many times. This beta chain is a stray read from a library made for alpha chains; its abundance is not meaningful. This sequence joins TRBV7-8 and TRBJ2-2; tentatively, D is TRBD1 (6 bases). Germline CDR1 reads SGHVS; CDR2 reads FQNEAQ. The CDR3 sequence is 16 residues long. Trimming removed 5 bases at V and 2 bases at J, with 15 bases between. The CDR3 DNA follows: TGTGCCAGCAGCCCGTTGACAGGAGTCAACACCGGGGAGCTGTTTTTT. Translating gives CASSPLTGVNTGELFF.

This clonotype was seen a single time. This could be a read error, since a much larger clone is one nucleotide away. This beta chain is off target for a library built for alpha chains, so its abundance means little. The gene calls are TRBV28 and TRBJ1-4; 9 bases are shared with TRBD1. The V gene's germline CDR1 is MDHEN and CDR2 SYDVKM. The CDR3 consists of 14 residues. Trimming removed 3 bases from V and 5 bases from J; junction bases left unmatched: 1. In DNA, the CDR3 is TGTGCCAGCAGTTTGACAGGGGGGAATGAAAAACTGTTTTTT. This sequence encodes CASSLTGGNEKLFF.

Many counts were recorded for this clonotype. This beta chain was picked up by a library intended for alpha chains and is off target, so its count carries little meaning. V and J are TRBV20-1 and TRBJ1-4; D not certain. In germline, CDR1 is DFQATT, CDR2 SNEGSKA (reference sequence). This CDR3 comprises 13 residues. The ends were cut back, 3 bases at V and 10 bases at J, with 15 bases in the middle. DNA of the CDR3: TGCAGTGCTAGGGGAGGGTTACGTGGAAAACTGTTTTTT. Amino acid sequence: CSARGGLRGKLFF.

This clonotype was counted at least ten times. For a library built for alpha chains, this beta chain is a stray read; little rests on its size. This sequence joins TRBV20-1 and TRBJ2-5, with D possibly being TRBD1 (7 bases). V was trimmed by 0 bases and J by 5 bases, leaving 16 bases between them. The CDR3 spans 15 residues. Germline V CDR1 and CDR2: DFQATT, SNEGSKA (reference sequence). DNA for the CDR3: TGCAGTGCTAGAGATGAAGCCCCAGGGGGGGAGACCCAGTACTTC. Protein sequence: CSARDEAPGGETQYF.

This clonotype was observed many times. Because this beta chain is a stray read in a library intended to capture alpha chains, its abundance should not be given much weight. This rearrangement joins TRBV6-5 to TRBJ2-1, with 13 positions matching TRBD2. After removal of 0 bases from V and 10 bases from J, the junction contained 3 bases not matched to a gene. Germline V lookup: CDR1 MNHEY, CDR2 SVGAGI. This CDR3 spans 15 amino acids. CDR3 in amino acids: CASSYSWTSGGEQFF. The CDR3 DNA reads as TGTGCCAGCAGTTACTCGTGGACTAGCGGGGGAGAGCAGTTCTTC.

This clonotype was picked up many times. The library was designed around alpha chains, so this beta chain is a stray read whose abundance carries little weight. The CDR3 region has the DNA TGTGCCAGCGGGGACTCCTACAATGAGCAGTTCTTC. Protein product: CASGDSYNEQFF. The chain is built from TRBV6-2 or TRBV6-3 and TRBJ2-1; D is unclear. The CDR3 extends over 12 amino acids. CDR1 is MNHEY, CDR2 SVGEGT, per germline. V lost 8 bases and J lost 0, with 5 bases in between.

This clonotype occurred many times. This beta chain lies outside the target of a library built for alpha chains; its clone size means little. This sequence joins TRBV7-6 and TRBJ2-3; tentatively, D is TRBD2 (6 bases). The ends were cut back, 5 bases at V and 2 bases at J, with 17 bases in the middle. The CDR3 runs to 16 residues. The germline V gene has CDR1 SGHVS and CDR2 FNYEAQ. The CDR3 loop is CASSLKGRGYTDTQYF. CDR3 sequence (DNA): TGTGCCAGCAGCCTCAAAGGGCGGGGTTACACAGATACGCAGTATTTT.

Judged by abundance, this clonotype is large. This beta chain lies outside the target of a library built for alpha chains; its clone size means little. The V and J genes are TRBV7-6 and TRBJ1-5; possibly TRBD1 for D (5 bases). V was shortened by 1 base and J by 1 base, with 14 bases between the two germline ends. The CDR3 length is 17 residues. CDR1 SGHVS and CDR2 FNYEAQ come from the germline V gene. CDR3 residues: CASSLDPGGLSNQPQHF. In DNA form, the CDR3 reads TGTGCCAGCAGCTTAGATCCCGGGGGTTTGAGCAATCAGCCCCAGCATTTT.

At least ten counts were recorded for this clonotype. Since the library was made to target alpha chains, this beta chain is a stray read and its abundance is not meaningful. This chain uses TRBV3-1 with TRBJ2-5; the D is unclear. V lost 4 bases to trimming and J lost 7 bases, with 22 bases between them. The CDR3 extends over 16 amino acids. Germline CDR1 reads LGHDT; CDR2 reads YNNKEL (reference sequence). The CDR3 sequence is CASSPGGLRKVGTQYF. CDR3 DNA: TGTGCCAGCAGCCCCGGCGGCTTAAGAAAAGTGGGGACCCAGTACTTC.

At least ten counts were recorded for this clonotype. A library made for alpha chains picked up this beta chain off target, so its size means little. The chain has TRBV18 and TRBJ2-5; D ambiguous. Germline V gene data show CDR1 as KGHSH and CDR2 as LQKENI. V was clipped by 2 bases and J by 0 bases, with 10 bases between them. There are 15 residues in the CDR3. The chain's CDR3 is CASSPRGRNQETQYF. The CDR3 nucleotides are TGTGCCAGCTCACCAAGAGGTCGAAACCAAGAGACCCAGTACTTC.

This clonotype occurred many times. Little can be read into the size of this beta chain, an off-target read in a library designed for alpha chains. The V gene is TRBV20-1, the J gene TRBJ2-3; D is uncertain. CDR1 is DFQATT and CDR2 is SNEGSKA in the germline V gene (reference sequence). V gave up 5 bases and J gave up 3 bases, with 9 bases separating them. This CDR3 region has 12 residues. CDR3 sequence: CSALAWTDTQYF. The CDR3 region has the DNA TGCAGTGCTCTGGCTTGGACAGATACGCAGTATTTT.

This clonotype was counted many times. This beta chain was picked up by a library intended for alpha chains and is off target, so its count carries little meaning. The rearrangement joins TRBV7-2 to TRBJ1-1; D call uncertain. The CDR3 is 14 amino acids. Trimming left V 7 bases short and J 0 bases short, with 12 bases between. Germline CDR1 is SGHTA and CDR2 is FQGNSA. CDR3 nucleotide sequence: TGTGCCAGCAAGGTCAATGCCATGAACACTGAAGCTTTCTTT. This codes for CASKVNAMNTEAFF.